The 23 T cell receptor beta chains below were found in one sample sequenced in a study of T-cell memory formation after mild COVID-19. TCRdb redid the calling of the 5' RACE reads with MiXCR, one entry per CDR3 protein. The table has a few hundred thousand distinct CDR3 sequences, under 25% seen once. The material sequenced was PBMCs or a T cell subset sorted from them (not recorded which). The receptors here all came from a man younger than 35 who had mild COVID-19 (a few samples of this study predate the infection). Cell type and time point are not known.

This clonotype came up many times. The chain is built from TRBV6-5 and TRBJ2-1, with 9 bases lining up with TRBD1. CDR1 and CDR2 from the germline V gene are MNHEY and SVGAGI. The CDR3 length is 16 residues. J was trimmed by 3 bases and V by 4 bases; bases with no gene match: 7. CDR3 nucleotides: TGTGCCAGCAGTTTAATTTCGGGACAGGGCTACAATGAGCAGTTCTTC. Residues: CASSLISGQGYNEQFF.

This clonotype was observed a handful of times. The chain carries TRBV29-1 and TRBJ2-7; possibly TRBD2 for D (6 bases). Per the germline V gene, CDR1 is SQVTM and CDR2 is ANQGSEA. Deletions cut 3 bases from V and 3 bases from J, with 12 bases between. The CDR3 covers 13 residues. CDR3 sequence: CSVERLESYEQYF. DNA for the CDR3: TGCAGCGTTGAGAGACTAGAGAGCTACGAGCAGTACTTC.

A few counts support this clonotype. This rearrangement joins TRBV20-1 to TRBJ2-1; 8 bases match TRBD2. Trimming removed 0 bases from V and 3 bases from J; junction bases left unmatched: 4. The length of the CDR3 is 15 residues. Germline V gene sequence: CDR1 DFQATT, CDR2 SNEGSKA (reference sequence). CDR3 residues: CSARDTGGGYNEQFF. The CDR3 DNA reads TGCAGTGCTAGAGATACCGGGGGGGGCTACAATGAGCAGTTCTTC.

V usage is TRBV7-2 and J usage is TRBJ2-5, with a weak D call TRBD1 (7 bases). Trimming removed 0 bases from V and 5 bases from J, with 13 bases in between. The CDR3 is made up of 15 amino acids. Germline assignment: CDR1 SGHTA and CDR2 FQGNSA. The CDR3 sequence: CASSLAGSGGETQYF. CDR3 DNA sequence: TGTGCCAGCAGCTTAGCGGGATCAGGGGGGGAGACCCAGTACTTC.

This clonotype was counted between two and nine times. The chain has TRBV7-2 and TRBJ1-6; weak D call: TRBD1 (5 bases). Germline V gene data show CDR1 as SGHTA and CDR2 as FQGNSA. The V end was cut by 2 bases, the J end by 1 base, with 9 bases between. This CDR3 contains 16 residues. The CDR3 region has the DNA TGTGCCAGCAGCTTACAGGGACGGTCCTATAATTCACCCCTCCACTTT. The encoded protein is CASSLQGRSYNSPLHF.

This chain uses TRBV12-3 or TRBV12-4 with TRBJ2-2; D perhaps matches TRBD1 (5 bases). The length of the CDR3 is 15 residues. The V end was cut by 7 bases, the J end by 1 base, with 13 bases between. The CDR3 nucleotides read TGTGCCAGCACCCAAAGGGGTGGGAACACCGGGGAGCTGTTTTTT. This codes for CASTQRGGNTGELFF.

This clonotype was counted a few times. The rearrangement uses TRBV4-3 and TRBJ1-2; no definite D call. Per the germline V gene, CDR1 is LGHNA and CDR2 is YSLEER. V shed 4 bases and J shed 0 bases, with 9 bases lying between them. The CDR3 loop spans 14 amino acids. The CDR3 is CASSLEQSNYGYTF. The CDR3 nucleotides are TGCGCCAGCAGCCTGGAGCAGTCTAACTATGGCTACACCTTC.

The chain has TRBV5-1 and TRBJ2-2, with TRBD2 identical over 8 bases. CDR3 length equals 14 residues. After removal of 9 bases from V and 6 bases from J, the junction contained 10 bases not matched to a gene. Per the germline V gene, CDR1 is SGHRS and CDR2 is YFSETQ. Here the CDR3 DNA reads TGCGCCATCGGACCGGGACTAGGTTCCGGGGAGCTGTTTTTT. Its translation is CAIGPGLGSGELFF.

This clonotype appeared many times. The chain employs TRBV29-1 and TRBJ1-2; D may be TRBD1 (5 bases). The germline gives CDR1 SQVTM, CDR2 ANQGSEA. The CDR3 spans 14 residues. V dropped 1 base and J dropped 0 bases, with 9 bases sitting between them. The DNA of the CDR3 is TGCAGCGTTGAAGTGGGGCCTACTAACTATGGCTACACCTTC. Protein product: CSVEVGPTNYGYTF.

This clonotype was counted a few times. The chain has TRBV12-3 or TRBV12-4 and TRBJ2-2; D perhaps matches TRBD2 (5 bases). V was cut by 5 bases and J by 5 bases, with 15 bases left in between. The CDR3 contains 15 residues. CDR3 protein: CASSRTPSGTGELFF. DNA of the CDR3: TGTGCCAGCAGTCGGACTCCATCGGGAACCGGGGAGCTGTTTTTT.

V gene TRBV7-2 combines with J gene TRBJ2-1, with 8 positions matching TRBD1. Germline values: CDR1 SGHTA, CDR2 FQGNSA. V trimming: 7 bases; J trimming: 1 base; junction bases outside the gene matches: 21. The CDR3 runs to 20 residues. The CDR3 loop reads CASTPRAGGELLLSYNEQFF. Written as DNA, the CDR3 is TGTGCCAGCACCCCCCGGGCAGGGGGCGAACTTTTACTTTCCTACAATGAGCAGTTCTTC.

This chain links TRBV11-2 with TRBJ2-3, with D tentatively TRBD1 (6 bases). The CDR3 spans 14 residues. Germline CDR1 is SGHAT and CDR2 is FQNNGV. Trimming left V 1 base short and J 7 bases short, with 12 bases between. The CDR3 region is CASSLARGSYTQYF. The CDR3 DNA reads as TGTGCCAGCAGCTTAGCCAGGGGTTCATATACGCAGTATTTT.

CDR3 region: CASSFADSSSYNEQFF. The CDR3 nucleotides read TGCGCCAGCAGCTTTGCAGACTCGAGCTCCTACAATGAGCAGTTCTTC. This sequence joins TRBV5-1 and TRBJ2-1, with no clear D. Looked up from germline, CDR1 is SGHRS and CDR2 is YFSETQ. There are 16 residues in the CDR3. Trimming took off 2 bases at V and 0 bases at J, with 12 bases between the two ends.

CDR3 region: CASSQRGGTGVMNTEAFF. Written as DNA, the CDR3 is TGCGCCAGCAGCCAAAGAGGGGGCACAGGGGTCATGAACACTGAAGCTTTCTTT. V is TRBV4-1 and J is TRBJ1-1, with 7 bases lining up with TRBD1. With V trimmed by 2 bases and J by 0 bases, 12 bases remained unmatched. This CDR3 spans 18 amino acids. CDR1 and CDR2 (germline): MGHRA, YSYEKL.

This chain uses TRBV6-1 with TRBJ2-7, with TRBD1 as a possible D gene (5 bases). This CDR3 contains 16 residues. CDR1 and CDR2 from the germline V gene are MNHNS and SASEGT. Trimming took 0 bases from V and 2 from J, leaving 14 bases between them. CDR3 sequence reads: CASSEAPRVDTYEQYF. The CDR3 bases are TGTGCCAGCAGTGAAGCGCCCAGGGTTGACACCTACGAGCAGTACTTC.

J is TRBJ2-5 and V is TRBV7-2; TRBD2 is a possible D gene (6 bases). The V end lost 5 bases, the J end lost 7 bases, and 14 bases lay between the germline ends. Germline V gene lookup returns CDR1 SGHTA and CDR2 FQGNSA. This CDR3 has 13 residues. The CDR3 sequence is CASSLTGEVTQYF. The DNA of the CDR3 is TGTGCCAGCAGCCTTACCGGGGAGGTGACCCAGTACTTC.

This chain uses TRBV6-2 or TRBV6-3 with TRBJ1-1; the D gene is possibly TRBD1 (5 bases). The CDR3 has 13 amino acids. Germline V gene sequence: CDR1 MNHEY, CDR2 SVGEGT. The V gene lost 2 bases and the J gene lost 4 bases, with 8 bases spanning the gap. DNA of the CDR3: TGTGCCAGCAGTTACCAGGGCTCCACTGAAGCTTTCTTT. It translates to CASSYQGSTEAFF.

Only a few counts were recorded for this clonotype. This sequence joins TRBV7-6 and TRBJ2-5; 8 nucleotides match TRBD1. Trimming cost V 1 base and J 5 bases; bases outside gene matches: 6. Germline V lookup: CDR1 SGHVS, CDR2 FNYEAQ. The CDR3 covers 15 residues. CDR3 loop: CASSLGTGMGETQYF. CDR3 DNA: TGTGCCAGCAGCTTAGGGACAGGGATGGGGGAGACCCAGTACTTC. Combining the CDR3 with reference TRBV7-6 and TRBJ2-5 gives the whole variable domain GAGVSQSPRYKVTKRGQDVALRCDPISGHVSLYWYRQALGQGPEFLTYFNYEAQQDKSGLPNDRFSAERPEGSISTLTIQRTEQRDSAMYRCASSLGTGMGETQYFGPGTRLLVL.

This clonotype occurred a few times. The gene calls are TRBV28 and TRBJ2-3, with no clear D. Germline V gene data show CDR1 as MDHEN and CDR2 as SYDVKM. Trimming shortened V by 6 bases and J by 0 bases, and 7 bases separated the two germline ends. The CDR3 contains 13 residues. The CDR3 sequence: CASRRFSTDTQYF. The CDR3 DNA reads TGTGCCAGCAGAAGGTTTAGCACAGATACGCAGTATTTT.

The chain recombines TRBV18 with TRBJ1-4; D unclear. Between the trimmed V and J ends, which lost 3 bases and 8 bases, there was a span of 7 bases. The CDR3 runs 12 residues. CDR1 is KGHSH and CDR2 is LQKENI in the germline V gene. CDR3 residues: CASSPFTEKLFF. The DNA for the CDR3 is TGTGCCAGCTCACCCTTTACGGAAAAACTGTTTTTT.

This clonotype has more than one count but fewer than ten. The CDR3 loop reads CATSSEEPGQGTGELFF. The CDR3 bases are TGTGCCACCAGCAGCGAGGAGCCGGGACAGGGCACCGGGGAGCTGTTTTTT. The rearrangement joins TRBV15 to TRBJ2-2; 9 bases fit TRBD1. J gave up 4 bases and V 3 bases, and 9 bases lay outside the gene matches. This CDR3 region has 17 residues. Germline V lookup: CDR1 LNHNV, CDR2 YYDKDF (reference sequence).

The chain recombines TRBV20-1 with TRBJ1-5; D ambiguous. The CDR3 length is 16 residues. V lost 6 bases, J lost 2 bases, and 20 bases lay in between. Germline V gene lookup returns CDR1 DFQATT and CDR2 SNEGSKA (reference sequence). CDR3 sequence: CSAEPLRVVGNQPQHF. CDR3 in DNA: TGCAGTGCGGAGCCCCTCCGGGTTGTGGGCAATCAGCCCCAGCATTTT.

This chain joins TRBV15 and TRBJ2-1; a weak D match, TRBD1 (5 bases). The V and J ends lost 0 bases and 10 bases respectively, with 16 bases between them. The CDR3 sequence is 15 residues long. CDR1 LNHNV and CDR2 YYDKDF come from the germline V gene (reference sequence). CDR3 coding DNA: TGTGCCACCAGCAGAGATGGCAGGGAACCTTACGAGCAGTTCTTC. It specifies CATSRDGREPYEQFF.